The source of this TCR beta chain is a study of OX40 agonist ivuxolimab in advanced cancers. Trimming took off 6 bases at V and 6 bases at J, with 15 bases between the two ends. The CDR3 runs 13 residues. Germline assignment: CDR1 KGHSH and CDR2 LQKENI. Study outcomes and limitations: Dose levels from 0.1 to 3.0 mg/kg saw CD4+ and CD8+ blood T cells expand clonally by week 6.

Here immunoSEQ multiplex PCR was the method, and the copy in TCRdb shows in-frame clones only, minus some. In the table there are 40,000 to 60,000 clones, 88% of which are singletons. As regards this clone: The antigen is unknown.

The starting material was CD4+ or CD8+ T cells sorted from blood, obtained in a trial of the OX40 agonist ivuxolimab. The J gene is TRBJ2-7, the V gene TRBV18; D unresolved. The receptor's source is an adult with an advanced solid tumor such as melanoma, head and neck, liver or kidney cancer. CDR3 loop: CASSPEIRTEQYF. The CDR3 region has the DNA TGTGCCAGCTCTCCAGAAATTCGCACCGAGCAGTACTTC.